This is a list of T cell receptor beta chains from one sample in a study of OX40 agonist ivuxolimab in advanced cancers. TCRdb's copy holds only in-frame clones and misses some; the assay was immunoSEQ multiplex PCR. The sample yields under 55,000 clones, 85% to 95% seen once. Sequences were derived from CD4+ or CD8+ T cells sorted from blood, sampled in a trial of the OX40 agonist ivuxolimab. Receptors originate from an adult with an advanced solid tumor such as melanoma, head and neck, liver or kidney cancer. CDR3s include the opening cysteine and the closing phenylalanine or tryptophan. Fields, in order: V gene, D gene, clone size, CDR3 length, J gene, CDR3 DNA, CDR3 protein. D genes are given only for firm matches. A row's size may be missing; if present it is once, few, many or a size class.

>TRBV27|NA|NA|15|TRBJ1-5
TGTGCCAGCAGTTTAGTGAGAGATAGCAATCAGCCCCAGCATTTT
CASSLVRDSNQPQHF
>TRBV10-1|TRBD2|NA|15|TRBJ2-1
TGCGCCAGCAGCCATTTCCGCGGGAGCAACAATGAGCAGTTCTTC
CASSHFRGSNNEQFF
>TRBV29-1|NA|NA|11|TRBJ2-3
TGCGGGGGGCAGGGGTTGGATACGCAGTATTTT
CGGQGLDTQYF
>TRBV28|TRBD1|NA|18|TRBJ1-6
TGTGCCAGCAGTTTATACGGGACAGGGGGCCCGGTGGATTCACCCCTCCACTTT
CASSLYGTGGPVDSPLHF
>TRBV10-2|TRBD2|NA|15|TRBJ2-7
TGCGCCAGCAGTGATCGGACTAGCGGGAGTTACGAGCAGTACTTC
CASSDRTSGSYEQYF
>TRBV7-9|NA|once|15|TRBJ2-7
TGTGCCAGCAGCTTAGCCCGGGACTGGGGCTACGAGCAGTACTTC
CASSLARDWGYEQYF
>TRBV4-3|NA|NA|15|TRBJ1-2
TGCGCCAGCAGCCAAGATCGGGCGTTGCGAGGGGGCTACACCTTC
CASSQDRALRGGYTF
>TRBV11-2|NA|NA|15|TRBJ2-2
TGTGCCAGCAGCCGCCGGCCCGGCGGGGCCGGGGAGCTGTTTTTT
CASSRRPGGAGELFF
>TRBV28|NA|NA|15|TRBJ2-7
TGTGCCAGCAGTTTAAACCTAGGTGGGACCTACGAGCAGTACTTC
CASSLNLGGTYEQYF
>TRBV7-4|TRBD2|NA|16|TRBJ2-1
TGTGCCAGCAGCCCACTGACTAGCGGGACGGGCAATGAGCAGTTCTTC
CASSPLTSGTGNEQFF
>TRBV29-1|TRBD1|NA|15|TRBJ2-2
TGCAGCGTTTTGGGGACAGGAGCGGTCACCGGGGAGCTGTTTTTT
CSVLGTGAVTGELFF
>TRBV11-2|NA|NA|14|TRBJ2-1
TGTGCCAGCACCTTAGGCGGGATCCCCAATGAGCAGTTCTTC
CASTLGGIPNEQFF
>TRBV7-6|TRBD1|NA|13|TRBJ2-7
TGTGCCAGCAGCTTAACAGGGGTCTACGAGCAGTACTTC
CASSLTGVYEQYF
>TRBV27|TRBD1|NA|13|TRBJ1-1
TGTGCCAGCACCCGGACAGGGTACACTGAAGCTTTCTTT
CASTRTGYTEAFF
>TRBV19|NA|NA|14|TRBJ2-7
TGTGCCAGTAGTATAGGAGAATTGGGCTACGAGCAGTACTTC
CASSIGELGYEQYF
>TRBV27|NA|NA|12|TRBJ2-3
TGTGCCAGCTCCTACCCCGCAGATACGCAGTATTTT
CASSYPADTQYF
>TRBV9|NA|NA|16|TRBJ2-3
TGTGCCAGCAGCGTAGAAGAGGGGGTCGGCACAGATACGCAGTATTTT
CASSVEEGVGTDTQYF
>TRBV9|NA|NA|17|TRBJ2-7
TGTGCCAGCAGCCCTGGGGGGGCGATGGGGCACGGGAGGGAGCAGTACTTC
CASSPGGAMGHGREQYF
>TRBV2|NA|NA|13|TRBJ2-3
TGTGCCAGCAGATCACGCCCTAGGGCCCAACAGTATTTT
CASRSRPRAQQYF
>TRBV6-5|TRBD2|NA|15|TRBJ2-1
TGTGCCAGCAGACCAGGACTAGCGGGCTACAATGAGCAGTTCTTC
CASRPGLAGYNEQFF
>TRBV13|TRBD2|NA|18|TRBJ2-1
TGTGCCAGCAGCCTCCGAGGAGCGGGGGGGGCCTCCTACAATGAGCAGTTCTTC
CASSLRGAGGASYNEQFF
>TRBV4-1|TRBD2|NA|19|TRBJ2-2
TGCGCCAGCAGCCAAGATCTCAGCGGGAGGACCCGAAAGACCGGGGAGCTGTTTTTT
CASSQDLSGRTRKTGELFF
>TRBV28|NA|NA|13|TRBJ1-2
TGTGCCAGCAGTTTTGGGCCCCAGCGGGGCTACACCTTC
CASSFGPQRGYTF
>TRBV7-8|NA|NA|15|TRBJ2-5
TGTGCCAGCACAGCTTCGCGGAGTCTCCAAGAGACCCAGTACTTC
CASTASRSLQETQYF
>TRBV7-9|NA|NA|14|TRBJ2-7
TGTGCCAGCAGCTTACCCAGAGCCTCCTACGAGCAGTACTTC
CASSLPRASYEQYF
>TRBV27|NA|NA|14|TRBJ2-1
TGTGCCAGCAGTTTATCGGCCGGAAGGAATGAGCAGTTCTTC
CASSLSAGRNEQFF
>TRBV19|NA|NA|15|TRBJ2-1
TGTGCCAGTAGTATGGGGGCAGGGTACTACAATGAGCAGTTCTTC
CASSMGAGYYNEQFF
>TRBV19|TRBD1|NA|15|TRBJ2-7
TGTGCCAGTAGTATAACCACGGGACAGGGGCACGAGCAGTACTTC
CASSITTGQGHEQYF
>TRBV19|NA|NA|13|TRBJ2-1
TGTGCCAGTAGTACCGCCGGGAGTAGGGAGCAGTTCTTC
CASSTAGSREQFF
>TRBV29-1|NA|NA|13|TRBJ2-7
TGCAGCGTTGGCGACAGGCACTGGGACGAGCAGTACTTC
CSVGDRHWDEQYF
>TRBV7-6|NA|NA|14|TRBJ2-3
TGTGCCAGCCGTTCAGGTCATCGCACAGATACGCAGTATTTT
CASRSGHRTDTQYF
>TRBV4-3|NA|NA|16|TRBJ2-7
TGCGCCAGCAGCCAAGAAAAGTCACACTACTCCTACGAGCAGTACTTC
CASSQEKSHYSYEQYF
>TRBV5-6|NA|NA|14|TRBJ2-3
TGTGCCAGCAGCTTCATGGCCCCCAGAGATACGCAGTATTTT
CASSFMAPRDTQYF
>TRBV29-1|NA|NA|10|TRBJ1-2
TGCAGCGTTGGCGGCTATGGCTACACCTTC
CSVGGYGYTF
>TRBV29-1|NA|NA|12|TRBJ2-7
TGCAGCGTCGCGGACAGCACCTACGAGCAGTACTTC
CSVADSTYEQYF
>TRBV9|TRBD1|NA|16|TRBJ1-1
TGTGCCAGCAGCGCGAGCCGGGACAGGCCGGTCGCTGAAGCTTTCTTT
CASSASRDRPVAEAFF
>TRBV4-3|TRBD1|NA|18|TRBJ1-2
TGCGCCAGCAGCCAGGACAGGCCCGGGGACTTGGCTAACTATGGCTACACCTTC
CASSQDRPGDLANYGYTF
>TRBV7-9|TRBD2|NA|15|TRBJ2-3
TGTGCCAGCAGCCCAGGACTAGCTATCGCAGATACGCAGTATTTT
CASSPGLAIADTQYF
>TRBV4-3|NA|NA|15|TRBJ2-5
TGCGCCAGCAGCCTCCGCGGGACCTCTGGGGAGACCCAGTACTTC
CASSLRGTSGETQYF
>TRBV28|NA|NA|17|TRBJ1-4
TGTGCCAGCAGGGGGGGATTACCCCCCACAACTAATGAAAAACTGTTTTTT
CASRGGLPPTTNEKLFF
>TRBV11-2|NA|NA|15|TRBJ1-2
TGTGCCAGCAGTTCCCCGGGAGGGAAGGACTATGGCTACACCTTC
CASSSPGGKDYGYTF
>TRBV9|NA|few|15|TRBJ2-3
TGTGCCAGCAGCGAGCTGGGACAATACACAGATACGCAGTATTTT
CASSELGQYTDTQYF
>TRBV27|NA|NA|15|TRBJ2-3
TGTGCCAGCAGCTGGGGCCCTCTCCCACGGGATACGCAGTATTTT
CASSWGPLPRDTQYF
>TRBV29-1|TRBD1|NA|13|TRBJ1-2
TGCAGCGCTAACCCGGGACAGAGTTATGGCTACACCTTC
CSANPGQSYGYTF
>TRBV9|TRBD1|NA|14|TRBJ2-7
TGTGCCAGCAGCGGGGGGACAGGGAACTACGAGCAGTACTTC
CASSGGTGNYEQYF
>TRBV4-1|TRBD2|NA|16|TRBJ2-1
TGCGCCAGCAGCCAAGATTCGCTAGCGGGAAGGGATGAGCAGTTCTTC
CASSQDSLAGRDEQFF
>TRBV9|TRBD2|NA|16|TRBJ2-7
TGTGCCAGCAGCCCTACCACAGGGCGGGGGGTTTACGAGCAGTACTTC
CASSPTTGRGVYEQYF
>TRBV4-3|TRBD1|NA|15|TRBJ1-5
TGCGCCAGCAGTATCGACAGGGGTCCTAGTCAGCCCCAGCATTTT
CASSIDRGPSQPQHF
>TRBV11-2|NA|NA|16|TRBJ2-7
TGTGCCAGCAGCTTAGCCATCCGGGACTCCTCCTACGAGCAGTACTTC
CASSLAIRDSSYEQYF
>TRBV28|NA|NA|12|TRBJ1-6
TGTGCCAGCAGCAGGGAGGGTAAGGCCCTCCACTTT
CASSREGKALHF
>TRBV4-1|NA|once|12|TRBJ1-1
TGCGCCAGCAGCCAAGAGACAGGTAGAGCTTTCTTT
CASSQETGRAFF
>TRBV14|NA|NA|16|TRBJ2-1
TGTGCCAGCAGCCAAGCAAGTACTAGCTCCTACAATGAGCAGTTCTTC
CASSQASTSSYNEQFF
>TRBV9|NA|NA|14|TRBJ2-3
TGTGCCAGCAGTCGTGCTTCTAGCACAGATACGCAGTATTTT
CASSRASSTDTQYF
>TRBV28|NA|NA|15|TRBJ1-1
TGTGCCAGCAGTTTTGGGGCAGGGTGGAACACTGAAGCTTTCTTT
CASSFGAGWNTEAFF
>TRBV30|NA|NA|12|TRBJ1-1
TGTGCCTGGAGTGTCAGTTACACTGAAGCTTTCTTT
CAWSVSYTEAFF